This entry is about one T cell receptor beta chain. This sample includes further DNA sequences coding for the same CDR3. Some clones are missing from TCRdb's copy, which holds only in-frame ones; the method was immunoSEQ multiplex PCR. The sample includes a few million clones, around 95% of them seen just once. These data come from a study of shared clonotypes between healthy human individuals. CD45RO negativity and positive selection for CCR7 defined naive CD8 cells, a population that excluded terminally differentiated effector memory CD45RA+ cells. Sequenced material: naive CD8+ T cells from PBMCs. The source of this sequence is a man younger than 35 in good health. Some clones in this sample may be carry-over from other donors' samples.

The CDR3 nucleotides are TGTGCCAGCAGCTTAGCGGGGAGCACAGATACGCAGTATTTT. Protein: CASSLAGSTDTQYF. V usage is TRBV7-3 and J usage is TRBJ2-3, with D possibly TRBD2 on 6 matching bases. Between the trimmed V and J ends, which lost 2 bases and 0 bases, there was a span of 6 bases. The CDR3 runs to 14 residues. The germline CDR1 and CDR2 sequences are SGHTA and FQGTGA.